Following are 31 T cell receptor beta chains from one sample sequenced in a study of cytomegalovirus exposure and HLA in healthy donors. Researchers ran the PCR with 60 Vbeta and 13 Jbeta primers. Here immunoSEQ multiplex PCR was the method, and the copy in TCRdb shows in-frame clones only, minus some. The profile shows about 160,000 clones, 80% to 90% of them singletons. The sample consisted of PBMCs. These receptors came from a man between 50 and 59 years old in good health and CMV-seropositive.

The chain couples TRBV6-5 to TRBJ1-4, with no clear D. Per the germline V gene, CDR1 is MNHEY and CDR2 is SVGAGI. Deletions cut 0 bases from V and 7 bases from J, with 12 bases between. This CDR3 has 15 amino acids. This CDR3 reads CASSYSNLAGEKLFF. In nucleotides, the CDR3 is TGTGCCAGCAGTTACTCGAATCTTGCGGGTGAAAAACTGTTTTTT.

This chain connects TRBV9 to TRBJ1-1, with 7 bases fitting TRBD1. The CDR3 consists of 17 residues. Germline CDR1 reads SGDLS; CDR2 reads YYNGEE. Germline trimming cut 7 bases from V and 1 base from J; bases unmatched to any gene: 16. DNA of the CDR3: TGTGCCAGCGCTCCCCTAGTGGACAGGCCAAAGAACACTGAAGCTTTCTTT. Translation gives CASAPLVDRPKNTEAFF.

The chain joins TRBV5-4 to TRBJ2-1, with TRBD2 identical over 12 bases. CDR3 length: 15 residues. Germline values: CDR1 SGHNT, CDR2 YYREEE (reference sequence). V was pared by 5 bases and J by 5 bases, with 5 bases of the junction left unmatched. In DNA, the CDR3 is TGTGCCAGCAGTTTCACTAGCGGGGGGAACAATGAGCAGTTCTTC. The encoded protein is CASSFTSGGNNEQFF.

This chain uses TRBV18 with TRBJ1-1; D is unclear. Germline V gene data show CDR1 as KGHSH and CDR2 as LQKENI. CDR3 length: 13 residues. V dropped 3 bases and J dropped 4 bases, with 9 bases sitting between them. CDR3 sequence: CASSPGAGTEAFF. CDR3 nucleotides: TGTGCCAGCTCACCCGGTGCGGGCACTGAAGCTTTCTTT.

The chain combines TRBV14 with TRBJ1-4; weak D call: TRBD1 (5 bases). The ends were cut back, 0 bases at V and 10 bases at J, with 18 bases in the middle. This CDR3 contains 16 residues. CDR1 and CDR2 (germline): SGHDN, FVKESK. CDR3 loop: CASSQDGGNMLGKLFF. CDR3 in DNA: TGTGCCAGCAGCCAAGATGGGGGGAACATGCTGGGAAAACTGTTTTTT.

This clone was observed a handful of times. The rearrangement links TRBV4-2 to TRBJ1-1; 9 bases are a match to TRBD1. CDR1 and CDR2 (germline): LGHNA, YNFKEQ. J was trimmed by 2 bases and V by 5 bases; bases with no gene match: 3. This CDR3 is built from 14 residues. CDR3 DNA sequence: TGTGCCAGCAGCTTGGACAGGGGAAACACTGAAGCTTTCTTT. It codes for CASSLDRGNTEAFF.

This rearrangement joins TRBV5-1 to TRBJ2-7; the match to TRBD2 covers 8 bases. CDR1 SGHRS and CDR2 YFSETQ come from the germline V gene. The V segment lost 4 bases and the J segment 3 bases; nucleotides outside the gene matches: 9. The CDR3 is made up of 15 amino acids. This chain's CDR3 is CASSPAIAGGYEQYF. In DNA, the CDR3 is TGCGCCAGCAGCCCAGCAATCGCGGGGGGCTACGAGCAGTACTTC.

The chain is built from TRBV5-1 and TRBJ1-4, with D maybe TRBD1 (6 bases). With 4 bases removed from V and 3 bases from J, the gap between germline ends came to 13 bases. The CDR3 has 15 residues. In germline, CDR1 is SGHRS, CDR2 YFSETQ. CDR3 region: CASSRDGQPNEKLFF. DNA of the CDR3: TGCGCCAGCAGCCGTGACGGACAGCCTAATGAAAAACTGTTTTTT.

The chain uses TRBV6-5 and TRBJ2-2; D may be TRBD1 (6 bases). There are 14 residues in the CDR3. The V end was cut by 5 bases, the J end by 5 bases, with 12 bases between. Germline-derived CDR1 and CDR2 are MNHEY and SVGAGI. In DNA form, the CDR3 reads TGTGCCAGCAGTCCCTCAGGGGTGACCGGGGAGCTGTTTTTT. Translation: CASSPSGVTGELFF.

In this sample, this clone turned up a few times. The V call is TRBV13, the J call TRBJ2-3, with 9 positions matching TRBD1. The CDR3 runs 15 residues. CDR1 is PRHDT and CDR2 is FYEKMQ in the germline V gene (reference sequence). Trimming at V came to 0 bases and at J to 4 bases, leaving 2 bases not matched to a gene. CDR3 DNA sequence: TGTGCCAGCAGCTTAGGAGGGACAGGGCCAGATACGCAGTATTTT. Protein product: CASSLGGTGPDTQYF.

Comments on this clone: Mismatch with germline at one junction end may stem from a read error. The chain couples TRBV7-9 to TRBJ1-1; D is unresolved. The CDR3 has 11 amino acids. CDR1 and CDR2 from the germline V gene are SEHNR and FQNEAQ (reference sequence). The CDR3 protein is CAERSNTEAFF. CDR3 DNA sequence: TGCGCAGAGAGGTCCAACACTGAAGCTTTCTTT.

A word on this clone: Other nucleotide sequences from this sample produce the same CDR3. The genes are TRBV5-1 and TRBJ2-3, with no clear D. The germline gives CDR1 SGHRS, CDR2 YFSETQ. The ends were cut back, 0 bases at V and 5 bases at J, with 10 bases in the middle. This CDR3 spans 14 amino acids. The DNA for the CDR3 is TGCGCCAGCAGCTTGGGAGGTCGCGGAGATACGCAGTATTTT. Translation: CASSLGGRGDTQYF.

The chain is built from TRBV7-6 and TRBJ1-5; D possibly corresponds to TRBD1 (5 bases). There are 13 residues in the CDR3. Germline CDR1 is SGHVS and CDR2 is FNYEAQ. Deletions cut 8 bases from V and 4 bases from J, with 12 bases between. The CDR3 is CASAAGGNQPQHF. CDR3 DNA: TGTGCCAGCGCTGCCGGGGGTAATCAGCCCCAGCATTTT.

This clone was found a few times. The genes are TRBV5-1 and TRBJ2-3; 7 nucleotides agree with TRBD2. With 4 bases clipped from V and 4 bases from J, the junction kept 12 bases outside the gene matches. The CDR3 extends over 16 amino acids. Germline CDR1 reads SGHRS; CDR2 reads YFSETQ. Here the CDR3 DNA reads TGCGCCAGCAGCGAGGCAGCGGGGCCGCCGGCAGATACGCAGTATTTT. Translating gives CASSEAAGPPADTQYF.

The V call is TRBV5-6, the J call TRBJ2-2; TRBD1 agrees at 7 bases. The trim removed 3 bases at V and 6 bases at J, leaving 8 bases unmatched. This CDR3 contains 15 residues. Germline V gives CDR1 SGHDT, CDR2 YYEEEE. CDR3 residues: CASSYRDRLSGELFF. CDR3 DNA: TGTGCCAGCAGCTACCGGGACAGACTCTCCGGGGAGCTGTTTTTT.

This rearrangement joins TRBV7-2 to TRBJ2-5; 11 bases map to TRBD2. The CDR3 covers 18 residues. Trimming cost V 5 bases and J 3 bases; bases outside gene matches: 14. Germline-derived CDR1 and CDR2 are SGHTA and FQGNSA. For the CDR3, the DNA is TGTGCCAGCAGCATCAGACCTAGGGGGACTAGCGGTAAAGAGACCCAGTACTTC. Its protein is CASSIRPRGTSGKETQYF.

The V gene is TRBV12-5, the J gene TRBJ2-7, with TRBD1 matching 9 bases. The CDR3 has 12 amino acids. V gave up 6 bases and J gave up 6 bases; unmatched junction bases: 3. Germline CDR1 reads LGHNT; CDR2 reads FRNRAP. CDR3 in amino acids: CASGLDRGEQYF. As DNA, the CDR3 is TGTGCTAGTGGACTGGACAGGGGCGAGCAGTACTTC.

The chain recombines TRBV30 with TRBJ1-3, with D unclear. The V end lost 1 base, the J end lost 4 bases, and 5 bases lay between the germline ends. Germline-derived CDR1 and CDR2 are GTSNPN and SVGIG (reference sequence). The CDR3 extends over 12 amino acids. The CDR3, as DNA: TGTGCCTGGAGTGCGCAGGGAAACACCATATATTTT. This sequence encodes CAWSAQGNTIYF.

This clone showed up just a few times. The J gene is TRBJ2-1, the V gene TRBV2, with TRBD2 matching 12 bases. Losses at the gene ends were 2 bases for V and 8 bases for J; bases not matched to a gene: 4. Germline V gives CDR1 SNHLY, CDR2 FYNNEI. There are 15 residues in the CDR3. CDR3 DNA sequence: TGTGCCAGCAGTGAATGGACTAGCGGGATGGATGAGCAGTTCTTC. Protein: CASSEWTSGMDEQFF.

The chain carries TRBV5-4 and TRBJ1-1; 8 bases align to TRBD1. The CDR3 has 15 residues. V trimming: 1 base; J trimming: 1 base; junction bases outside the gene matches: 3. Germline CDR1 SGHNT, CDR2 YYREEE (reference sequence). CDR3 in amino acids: CASSLRQGANTEAFF. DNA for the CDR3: TGTGCCAGCAGCTTGAGGCAGGGGGCGAACACTGAAGCTTTCTTT.

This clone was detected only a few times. The CDR3 coding sequence is TGTGCCAGCAGCCCCCCGGGGTACAGAGCTAATGAAAAACTGTTTTTT. Translating gives CASSPPGYRANEKLFF. The rearrangement links TRBV5-6 to TRBJ1-4, with unresolved D. Germline-derived CDR1 and CDR2 are SGHDT and YYEEEE. This CDR3 region has 16 residues. The ends were cut back, 4 bases at V and 3 bases at J, with 16 bases in the middle.

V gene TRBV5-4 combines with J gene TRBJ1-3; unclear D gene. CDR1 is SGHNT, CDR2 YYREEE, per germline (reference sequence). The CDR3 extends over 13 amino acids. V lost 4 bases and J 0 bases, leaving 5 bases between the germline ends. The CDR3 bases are TGTGCCAGCAGCCTGTCCTCTGGAAACACCATATATTTT. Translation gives CASSLSSGNTIYF.

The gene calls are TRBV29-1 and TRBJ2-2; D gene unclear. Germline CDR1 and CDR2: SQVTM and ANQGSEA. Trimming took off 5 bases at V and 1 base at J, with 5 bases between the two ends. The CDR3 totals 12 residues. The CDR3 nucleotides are TGCAGCGTTTCCCAGAACACCGGGGAGCTGTTTTTT. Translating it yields CSVSQNTGELFF.

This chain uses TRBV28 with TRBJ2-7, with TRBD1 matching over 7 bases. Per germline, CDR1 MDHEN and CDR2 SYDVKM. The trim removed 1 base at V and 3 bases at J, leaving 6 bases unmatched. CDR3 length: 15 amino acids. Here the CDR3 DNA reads TGTGCCAGCAGTTTATCCTCCGGGACAGACTACGAGCAGTACGTC. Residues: CASSLSSGTDYEQYV.

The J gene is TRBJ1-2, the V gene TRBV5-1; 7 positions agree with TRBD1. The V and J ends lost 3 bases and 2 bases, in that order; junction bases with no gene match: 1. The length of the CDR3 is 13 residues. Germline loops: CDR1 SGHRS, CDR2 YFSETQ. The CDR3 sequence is CASSSGQNYGYTF. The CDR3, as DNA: TGCGCCAGCAGCTCGGGACAGAACTATGGCTACACCTTC.

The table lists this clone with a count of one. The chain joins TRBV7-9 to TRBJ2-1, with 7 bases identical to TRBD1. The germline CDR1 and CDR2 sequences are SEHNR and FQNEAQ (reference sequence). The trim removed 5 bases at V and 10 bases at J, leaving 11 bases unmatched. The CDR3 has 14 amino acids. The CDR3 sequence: CASSLQGPNDEQFF. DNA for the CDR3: TGTGCCAGCAGCCTACAGGGGCCAAATGACGAGCAGTTCTTC.

This CDR3 reads CASSPSGQGGGNTIYF. The DNA for the CDR3 is TGTGCCAGCAGCCCTTCCGGACAGGGGGGAGGAAACACCATATATTTT. The chain is built from TRBV5-6 and TRBJ1-3; 10 bases are a match to TRBD1. CDR1 SGHDT and CDR2 YYEEEE come from the germline V gene. This CDR3 has 16 amino acids. Germline trimming cut 4 bases from V and 4 bases from J; bases unmatched to any gene: 8.

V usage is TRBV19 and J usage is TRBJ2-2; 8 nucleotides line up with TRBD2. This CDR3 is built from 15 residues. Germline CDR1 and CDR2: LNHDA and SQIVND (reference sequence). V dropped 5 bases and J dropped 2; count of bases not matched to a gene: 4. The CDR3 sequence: CASSGGLVNTGELFF. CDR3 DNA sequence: TGTGCCAGTAGTGGGGGACTAGTCAACACCGGGGAGCTGTTTTTT.

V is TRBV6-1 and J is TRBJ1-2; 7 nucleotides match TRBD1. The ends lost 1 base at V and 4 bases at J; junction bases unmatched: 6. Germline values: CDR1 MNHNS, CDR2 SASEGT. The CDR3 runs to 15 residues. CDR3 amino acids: CASSEVGQLIYGYTF. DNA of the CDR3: TGTGCCAGCAGTGAAGTGGGACAGTTGATCTATGGCTACACCTTC.

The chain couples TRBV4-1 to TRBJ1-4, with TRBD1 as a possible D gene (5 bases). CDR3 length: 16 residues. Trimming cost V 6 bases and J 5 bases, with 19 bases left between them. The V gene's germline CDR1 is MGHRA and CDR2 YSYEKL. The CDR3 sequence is CASRQLPQGSNEKLFF. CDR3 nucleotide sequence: TGCGCCAGCAGGCAACTCCCCCAGGGATCGAATGAAAAACTGTTTTTT.

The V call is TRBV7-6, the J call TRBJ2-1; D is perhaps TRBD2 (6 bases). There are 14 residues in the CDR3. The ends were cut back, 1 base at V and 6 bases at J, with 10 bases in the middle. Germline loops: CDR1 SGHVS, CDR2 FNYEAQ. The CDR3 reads CASSLEYGSNEQFF. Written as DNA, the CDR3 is TGTGCCAGCAGCTTAGAATACGGGAGCAATGAGCAGTTCTTC.